In this sample, the clone carrying this T cell receptor (beta chain) turned up a few times. As yet, its antigen is unknown. The sample comes from a study of beta chain features in type 1 diabetes. CDR3 length equals 16 residues. Looked up from germline, CDR1 is SEHNR and CDR2 is FQNEAQ (reference sequence). The junction had 9 bases not matched to a gene; V was cut back by 5 bases and J by 6 bases. Whole-study findings and limits: The study found that naive, central memory and Treg TCRB repertoires appeared more similar in patients than in healthy donors.

Markers CD45RO/CCR7/CD25/CD127/CD95/CD27 served to sort CD4+ naive, central memory, regulatory and stem cell-like memory cells. Reverse transcribing all isolated RNA meant expressed TCRB transcripts were sequenced. The assay was immunoSEQ multiplex PCR, and TCRdb's table has in-frame clones only and misses some. The sample lists 620,000 or so clones, less than 20% occurring once. The sequenced sample was naive CD4+ T cells from blood. This sequence was found in a young man in good health. V usage is TRBV7-9 and J usage is TRBJ2-2; the match to TRBD2 covers 10 bases. The CDR3 sequence: CASSGRAGGPSGELFF. As DNA, the CDR3 is TGTGCCAGCAGCGGCAGAGCGGGGGGGCCCTCCGGGGAGCTGTTTTTT.